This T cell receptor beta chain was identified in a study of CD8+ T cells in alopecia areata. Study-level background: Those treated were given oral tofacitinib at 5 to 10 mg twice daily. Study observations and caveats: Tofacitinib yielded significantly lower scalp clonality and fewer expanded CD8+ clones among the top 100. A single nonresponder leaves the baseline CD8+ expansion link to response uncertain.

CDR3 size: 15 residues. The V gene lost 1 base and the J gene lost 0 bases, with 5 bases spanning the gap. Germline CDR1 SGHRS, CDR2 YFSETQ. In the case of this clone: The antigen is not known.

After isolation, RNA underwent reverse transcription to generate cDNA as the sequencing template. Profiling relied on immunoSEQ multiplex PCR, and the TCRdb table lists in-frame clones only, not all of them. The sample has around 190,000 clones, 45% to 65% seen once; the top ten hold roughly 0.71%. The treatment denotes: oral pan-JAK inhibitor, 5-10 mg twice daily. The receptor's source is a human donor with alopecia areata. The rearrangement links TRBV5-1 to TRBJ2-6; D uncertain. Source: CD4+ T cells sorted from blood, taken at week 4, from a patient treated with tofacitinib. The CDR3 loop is CASSLRYSGANVLTF. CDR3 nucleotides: TGCGCCAGCAGCTTGCGGTACTCTGGGGCCAACGTCCTGACTTTC.